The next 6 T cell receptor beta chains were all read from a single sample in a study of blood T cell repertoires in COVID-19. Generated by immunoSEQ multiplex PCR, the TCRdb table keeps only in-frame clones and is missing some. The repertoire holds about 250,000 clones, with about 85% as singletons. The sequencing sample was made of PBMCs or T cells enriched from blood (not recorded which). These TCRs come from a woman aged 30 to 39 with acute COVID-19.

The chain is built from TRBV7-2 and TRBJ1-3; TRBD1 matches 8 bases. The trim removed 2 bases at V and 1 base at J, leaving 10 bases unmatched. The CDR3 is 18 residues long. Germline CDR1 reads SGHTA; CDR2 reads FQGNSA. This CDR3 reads CASSLLSGTGPSGNTIYF. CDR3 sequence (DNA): TGTGCCAGCAGCTTACTATCTGGGACAGGCCCTTCTGGAAACACCATATATTTT.

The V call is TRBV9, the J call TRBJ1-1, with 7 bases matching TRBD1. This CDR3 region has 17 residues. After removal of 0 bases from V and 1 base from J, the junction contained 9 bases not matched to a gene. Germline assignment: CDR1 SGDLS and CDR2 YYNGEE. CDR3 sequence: CASSVANATGQNTEAFF. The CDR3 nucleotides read TGTGCCAGCAGCGTAGCTAATGCGACAGGGCAGAACACTGAAGCTTTCTTT.

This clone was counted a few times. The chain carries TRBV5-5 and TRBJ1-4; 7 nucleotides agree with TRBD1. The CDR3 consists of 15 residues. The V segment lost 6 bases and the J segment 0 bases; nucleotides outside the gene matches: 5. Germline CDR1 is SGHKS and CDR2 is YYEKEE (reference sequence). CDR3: CASNRDSTTNEKLFF. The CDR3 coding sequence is TGTGCCAGCAACCGGGACAGCACAACTAATGAAAAACTGTTTTTT.

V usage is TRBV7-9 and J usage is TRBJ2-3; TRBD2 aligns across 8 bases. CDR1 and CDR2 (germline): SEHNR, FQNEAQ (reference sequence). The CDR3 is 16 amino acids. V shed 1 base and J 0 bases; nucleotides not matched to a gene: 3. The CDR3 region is CASSLEGGGSTDTQYF. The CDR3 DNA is TGTGCCAGCAGCTTAGAAGGCGGGGGGAGCACAGATACGCAGTATTTT.

The CDR3 loop reads CASSLGDIPYGYTF. In DNA, the CDR3 is TGTGCCAGCAGCTTAGGGGACATACCCTATGGCTACACCTTC. The V and J genes are TRBV7-9 and TRBJ1-2; the D gene is possibly TRBD1 (6 bases). Germline V gene sequence: CDR1 SEHNR, CDR2 FQNEAQ (reference sequence). This CDR3 spans 14 amino acids. The V gene lost 1 base and the J gene lost 4 bases, with 10 bases spanning the gap.

The CDR3 nucleotides read TGTGCCAGCAGAAAGACAGGCCGCACAGATACGCAGTATTTT. It translates to CASRKTGRTDTQYF. This sequence joins TRBV6-5 and TRBJ2-3; possible D gene TRBD1, 6 bases. The CDR3 spans 14 residues. Trimming left V 6 bases short and J 1 base short, with 11 bases between. Per the germline V gene, CDR1 is MNHEY and CDR2 is SVGAGI.